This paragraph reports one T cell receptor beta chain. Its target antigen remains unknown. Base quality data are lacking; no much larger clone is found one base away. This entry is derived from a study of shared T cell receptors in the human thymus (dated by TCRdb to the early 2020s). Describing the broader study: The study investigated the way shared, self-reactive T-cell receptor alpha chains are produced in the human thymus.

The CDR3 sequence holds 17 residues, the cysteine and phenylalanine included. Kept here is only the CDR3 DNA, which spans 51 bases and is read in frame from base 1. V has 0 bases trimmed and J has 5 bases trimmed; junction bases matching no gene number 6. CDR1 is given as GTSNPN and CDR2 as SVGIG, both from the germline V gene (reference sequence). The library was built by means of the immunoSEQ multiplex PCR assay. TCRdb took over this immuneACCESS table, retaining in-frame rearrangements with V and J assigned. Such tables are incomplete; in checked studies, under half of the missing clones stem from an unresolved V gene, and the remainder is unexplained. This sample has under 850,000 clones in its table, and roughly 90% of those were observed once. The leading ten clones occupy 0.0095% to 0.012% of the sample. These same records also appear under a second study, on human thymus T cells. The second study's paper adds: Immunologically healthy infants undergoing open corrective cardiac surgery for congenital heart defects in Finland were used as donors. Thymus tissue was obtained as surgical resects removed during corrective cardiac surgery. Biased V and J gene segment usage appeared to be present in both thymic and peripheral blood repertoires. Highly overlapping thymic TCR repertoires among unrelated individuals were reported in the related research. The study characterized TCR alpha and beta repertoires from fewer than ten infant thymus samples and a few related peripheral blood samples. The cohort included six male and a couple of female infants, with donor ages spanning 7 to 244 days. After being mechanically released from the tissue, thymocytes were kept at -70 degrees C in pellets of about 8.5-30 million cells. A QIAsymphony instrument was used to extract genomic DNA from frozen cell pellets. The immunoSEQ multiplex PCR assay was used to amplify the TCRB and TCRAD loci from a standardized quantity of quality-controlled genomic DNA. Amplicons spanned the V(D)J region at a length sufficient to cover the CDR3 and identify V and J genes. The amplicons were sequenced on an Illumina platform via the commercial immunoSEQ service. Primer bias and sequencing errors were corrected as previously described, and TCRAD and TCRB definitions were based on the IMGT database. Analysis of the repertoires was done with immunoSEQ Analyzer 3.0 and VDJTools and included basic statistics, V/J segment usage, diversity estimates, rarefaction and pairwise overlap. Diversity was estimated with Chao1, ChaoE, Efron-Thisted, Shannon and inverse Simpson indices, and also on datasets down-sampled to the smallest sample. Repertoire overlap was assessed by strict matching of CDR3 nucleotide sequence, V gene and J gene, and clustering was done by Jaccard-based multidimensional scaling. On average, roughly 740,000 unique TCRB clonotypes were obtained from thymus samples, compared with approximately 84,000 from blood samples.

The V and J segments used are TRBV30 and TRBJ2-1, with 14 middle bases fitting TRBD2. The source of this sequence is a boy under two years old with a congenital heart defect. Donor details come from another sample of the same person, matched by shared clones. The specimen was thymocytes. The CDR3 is CAWSVFRLAGGNNEQFF. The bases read TGTGCCTGGAGTGTCTTTCGACTAGCGGGAGGGAACAATGAGCAGTTCTTC. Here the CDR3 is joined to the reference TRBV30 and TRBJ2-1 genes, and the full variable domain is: SQTIHQWPATLVQPVGSPLSLECTVEGTSNPNLYWYRQAAGRGLQLLFYSVGIGQISSEVPQNLSASRPQDRQFILSSKKLLLSDSGFYLCAWSVFRLAGGNNEQFFGPGTRLTVL.